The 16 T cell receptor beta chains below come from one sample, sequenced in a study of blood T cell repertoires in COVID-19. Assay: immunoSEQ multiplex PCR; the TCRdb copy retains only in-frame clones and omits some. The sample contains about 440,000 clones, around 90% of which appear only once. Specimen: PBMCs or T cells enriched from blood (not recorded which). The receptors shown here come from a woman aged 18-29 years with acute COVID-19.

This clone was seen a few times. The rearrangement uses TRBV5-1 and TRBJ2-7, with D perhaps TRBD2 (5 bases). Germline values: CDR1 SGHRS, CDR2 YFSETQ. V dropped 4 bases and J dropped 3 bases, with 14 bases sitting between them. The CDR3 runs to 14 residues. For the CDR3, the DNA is TGCGCCAGCAGCAAAAATAGCGAGAGCTACGAGCAGTACTTC. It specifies CASSKNSESYEQYF. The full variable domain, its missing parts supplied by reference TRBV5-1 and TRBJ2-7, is KAGVTQTPRYLIKTRGQQVTLSCSPISGHRSVSWYQQTPGQGLQFLFEYFSETQRNKGNFPGRFSGRQFSNSRSEMNVSTLELGDSALYLCASSKNSESYEQYFGPGTRLTVT.

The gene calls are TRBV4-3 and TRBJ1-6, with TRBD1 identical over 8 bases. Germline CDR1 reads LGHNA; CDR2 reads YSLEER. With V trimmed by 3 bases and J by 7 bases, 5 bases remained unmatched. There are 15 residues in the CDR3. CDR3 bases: TGCGCCAGCAGCCATGCGGACAGGGACAATTCACCCCTCCACTTT. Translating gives CASSHADRDNSPLHF.

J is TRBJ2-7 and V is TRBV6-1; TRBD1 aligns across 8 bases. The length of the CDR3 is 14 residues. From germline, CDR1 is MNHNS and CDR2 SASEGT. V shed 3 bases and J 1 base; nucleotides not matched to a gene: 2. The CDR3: CASSDRGQSYEQYF. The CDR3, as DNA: TGTGCCAGCAGTGACAGGGGGCAATCCTACGAGCAGTACTTC.

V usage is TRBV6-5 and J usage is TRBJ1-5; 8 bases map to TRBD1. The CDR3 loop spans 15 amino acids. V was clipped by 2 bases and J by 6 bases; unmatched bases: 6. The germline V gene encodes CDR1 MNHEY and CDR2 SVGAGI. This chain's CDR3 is CASSYLGQGRQPQHF. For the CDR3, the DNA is TGTGCCAGCAGTTACCTCGGACAGGGCCGTCAGCCCCAGCATTTT.

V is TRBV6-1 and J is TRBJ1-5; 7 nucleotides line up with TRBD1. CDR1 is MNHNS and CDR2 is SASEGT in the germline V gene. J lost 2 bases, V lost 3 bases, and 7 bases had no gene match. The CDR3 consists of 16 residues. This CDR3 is CASSDPGTVGNQPQHF. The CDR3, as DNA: TGTGCCAGCAGTGACCCCGGGACAGTGGGCAATCAGCCCCAGCATTTT.

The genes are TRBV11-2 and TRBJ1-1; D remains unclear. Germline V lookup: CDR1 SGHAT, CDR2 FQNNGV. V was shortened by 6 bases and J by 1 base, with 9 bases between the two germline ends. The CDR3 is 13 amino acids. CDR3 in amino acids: CASRTVENTEAFF. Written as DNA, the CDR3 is TGTGCCAGCAGAACGGTCGAGAACACTGAAGCTTTCTTT. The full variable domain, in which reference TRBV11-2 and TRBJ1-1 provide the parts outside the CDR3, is EAGVAQSPRYKIIEKRQSVAFWCNPISGHATLYWYQQILGQGPKLLIQFQNNGVVDDSQLPKDRFSAERLKGVDSTLKIQPAKLEDSAVYLCASRTVENTEAFFGQGTRLTVV.

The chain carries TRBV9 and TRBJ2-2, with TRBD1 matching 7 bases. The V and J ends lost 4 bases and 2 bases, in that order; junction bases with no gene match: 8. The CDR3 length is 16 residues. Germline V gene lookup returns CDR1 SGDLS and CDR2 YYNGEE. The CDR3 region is CASSSLTGINTGELFF. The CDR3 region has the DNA TGTGCCAGCAGCTCCCTGACAGGGATAAACACCGGGGAGCTGTTTTTT.

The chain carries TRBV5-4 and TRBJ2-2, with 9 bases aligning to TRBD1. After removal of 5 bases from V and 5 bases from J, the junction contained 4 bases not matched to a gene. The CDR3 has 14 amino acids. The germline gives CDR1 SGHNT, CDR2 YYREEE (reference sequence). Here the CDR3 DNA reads TGTGCCAGCAGTTCGGACAGGGGAACCGGGGAGCTGTTTTTT. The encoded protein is CASSSDRGTGELFF.

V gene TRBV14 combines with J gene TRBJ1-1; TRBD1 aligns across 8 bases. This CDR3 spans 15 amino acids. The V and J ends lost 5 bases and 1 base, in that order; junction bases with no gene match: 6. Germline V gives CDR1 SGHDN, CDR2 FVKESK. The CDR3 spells CASSARQGRNTEAFF. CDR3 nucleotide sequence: TGTGCCAGCAGCGCGCGACAGGGGAGGAACACTGAAGCTTTCTTT.

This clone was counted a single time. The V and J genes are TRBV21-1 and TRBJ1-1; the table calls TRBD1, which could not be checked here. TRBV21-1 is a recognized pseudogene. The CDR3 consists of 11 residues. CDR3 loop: CARRGKTEAFF. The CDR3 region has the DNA TGTGCCAGGAGGGGGAAGACTGAAGCTTTCTTT.

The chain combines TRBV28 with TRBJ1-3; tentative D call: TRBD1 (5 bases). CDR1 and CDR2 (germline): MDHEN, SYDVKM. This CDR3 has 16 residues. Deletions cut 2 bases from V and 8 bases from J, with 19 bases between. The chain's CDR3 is CASSLANPLGGYTIYF. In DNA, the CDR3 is TGTGCCAGCAGTTTAGCGAACCCATTGGGGGGGTACACCATATATTTT.

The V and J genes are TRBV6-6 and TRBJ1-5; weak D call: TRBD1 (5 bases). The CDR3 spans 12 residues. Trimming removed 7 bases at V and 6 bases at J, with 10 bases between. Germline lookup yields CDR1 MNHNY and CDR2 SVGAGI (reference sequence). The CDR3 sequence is CASMMGLQPQHF. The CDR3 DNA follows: TGTGCCAGCATGATGGGGCTTCAGCCCCAGCATTTT.

The CDR3 sequence: CATRGAETEAFF. Here the CDR3 DNA reads TGTGCCACCCGTGGGGCTGAGACTGAAGCTTTCTTT. The chain couples TRBV7-8 to TRBJ1-1, with D perhaps TRBD1 (5 bases). Germline CDR1 reads SGHVS; CDR2 reads FQNEAQ. This CDR3 is 12 amino acids long. V was clipped by 10 bases and J by 5 bases, with 14 bases between them.

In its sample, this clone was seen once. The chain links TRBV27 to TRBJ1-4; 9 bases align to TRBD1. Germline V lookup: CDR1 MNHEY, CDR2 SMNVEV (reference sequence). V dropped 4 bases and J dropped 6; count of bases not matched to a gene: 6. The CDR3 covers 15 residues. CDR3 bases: TGTGCCAGCAGTTCGTTCCGGGACAGGGATGAAAAACTGTTTTTT. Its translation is CASSSFRDRDEKLFF.

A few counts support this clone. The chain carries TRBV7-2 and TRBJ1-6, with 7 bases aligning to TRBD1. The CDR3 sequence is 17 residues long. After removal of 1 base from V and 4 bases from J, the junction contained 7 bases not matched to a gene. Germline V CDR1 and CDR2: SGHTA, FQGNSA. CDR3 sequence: CASSLDMPGQYNSPLHF. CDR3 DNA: TGTGCCAGCAGCTTAGATATGCCGGGACAGTATAATTCACCCCTCCACTTT.

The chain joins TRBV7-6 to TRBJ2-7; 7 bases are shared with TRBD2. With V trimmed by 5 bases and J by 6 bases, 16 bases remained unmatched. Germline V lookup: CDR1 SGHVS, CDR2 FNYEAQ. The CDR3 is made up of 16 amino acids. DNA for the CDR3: TGTGCCAGCAGCGGACGAGGACTAGGGCGGGAAATCGAGCAGTACTTC. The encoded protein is CASSGRGLGREIEQYF.